Each of the 8 T cell receptor beta chains below was sequenced from the same sample in a study of shared clonotypes between healthy human individuals. The assay was immunoSEQ multiplex PCR, and TCRdb's table has in-frame clones only and misses some. This sample has under 650,000 clones, with about 96% found just once. The sample consisted of naive CD4+ T cells sorted from blood. Subset: CD45RA+ positively selected. These receptors all stem from a woman in her thirties in good health.

The chain recombines TRBV19 with TRBJ2-7; tentative D call: TRBD1 (6 bases). CDR1 LNHDA and CDR2 SQIVND come from the germline V gene (reference sequence). V lost 7 bases, J lost 6 bases, and 16 bases lay in between. This CDR3 comprises 13 residues. The CDR3 here is CASTAPPGAEQYF. The CDR3 nucleotides are TGTGCCAGTACCGCACCTCCAGGGGCCGAGCAGTACTTC.

CDR3 DNA sequence: TGTGCCACCAGCACAGAGGGAGGCACAGATACGCAGTATTTT. Translation gives CATSTEGGTDTQYF. The chain has TRBV15 and TRBJ2-3; D might be TRBD2 (5 bases). Trimming stripped 4 bases from V and 1 base from J, with 9 bases between. From germline, CDR1 is LNHNV and CDR2 YYDKDF (reference sequence). The CDR3 is 14 amino acids.

This clone came up once. V is TRBV5-8 and J is TRBJ1-5, with 10 bases fitting TRBD1. V shed 1 base and J 7 bases; nucleotides not matched to a gene: 11. The CDR3 is 17 residues long. Germline V gene lookup returns CDR1 SGHTS and CDR2 YDEGEE. The CDR3, as DNA: TGTGCCAGCAGCTTGCTACGGCGGGGACAGGGGAGACAGCCCCAGCATTTT. Protein product: CASSLLRRGQGRQPQHF.

V and J are TRBV2 and TRBJ2-7, with D uncertain. V shed 6 bases and J shed 2 bases, with 11 bases lying between them. This CDR3 is built from 13 residues. The germline gives CDR1 SNHLY, CDR2 FYNNEI. The chain's CDR3 is CASRSEDPYEQYF. CDR3 nucleotides: TGTGCCAGCAGAAGCGAGGATCCCTACGAGCAGTACTTC.

This sequence joins TRBV7-2 and TRBJ2-5, with 8 bases that match TRBD1. The J call may not be correct, given that the DNA end is closer to TRBJ2-7. CDR1 SGHTA and CDR2 FQGNSA come from the germline V gene. The CDR3 has 14 amino acids. The CDR3 DNA sequence: TGTGCCAGCAGCCTAACAGGGGGAAGGAACGAGCAGTACTTC. Protein product: CASSLTGGRNEQYF.

This chain joins TRBV5-1 and TRBJ1-1; D is perhaps TRBD1 (5 bases). The CDR3 has 15 residues. Trimming shortened V by 0 bases and J by 3 bases, and 12 bases separated the two germline ends. Germline CDR1 SGHRS, CDR2 YFSETQ. The CDR3 nucleotides read TGCGCCAGCAGCTTGGGGTTCGGGGGGTACACTGAAGCTTTCTTT. Its protein product is CASSLGFGGYTEAFF. Full variable domain (rest looked up from reference TRBV5-1 and TRBJ1-1): KAGVTQTPRYLIKTRGQQVTLSCSPISGHRSVSWYQQTPGQGLQFLFEYFSETQRNKGNFPGRFSGRQFSNSRSEMNVSTLELGDSALYLCASSLGFGGYTEAFFGQGTRLTVV.

The chain combines TRBV6-5 with TRBJ2-3; 7 bases map to TRBD1. This CDR3 spans 14 amino acids. Germline-derived CDR1 and CDR2 are MNHEY and SVGAGI. V lost 8 bases to trimming and J lost 0 bases; unmatched junction nucleotides: 5. The CDR3 nucleotides read TGTGCCAGCGCGGACAGGCTTAGCACAGATACGCAGTATTTT. This translates into CASADRLSTDTQYF.

V usage is TRBV15 and J usage is TRBJ1-1; no clear D. V shed 3 bases and J shed 0 bases, with 11 bases lying between them. This CDR3 is built from 15 residues. Germline V CDR1 and CDR2: LNHNV, YYDKDF (reference sequence). Here the CDR3 DNA reads TGTGCCACCAGCAGCCACCTTTTATTGAACACTGAAGCTTTCTTT. This encodes CATSSHLLLNTEAFF. The variable domain in full, with the rest retrieved from reference TRBV15 and TRBJ1-1, is DAMVIQNPRYQVTQFGKPVTLSCSQTLNHNVMYWYQQKSSQAPKLLFHYYDKDFNNEADTPDNFQSRRPNTSFCFLDIRSPGLGDTAMYLCATSSHLLLNTEAFFGQGTRLTVV.